The 9 T cell receptor beta chains presented below share a single source sample, sequenced in a study of CD8+ T cells in alopecia areata. Described treatment: oral pan-JAK inhibitor, 5-10 mg twice daily. Extracted RNA was reverse transcribed into cDNA, the sequencing template. Data came from immunoSEQ multiplex PCR; TCRdb stores just in-frame clones and leaves some out. The sample lists 100,000 to 150,000 clones, around 63% occurring once. The sample was CD4+ T cells sorted from blood, taken at week 4, from a patient treated with tofacitinib. Source of these receptors: a human donor with alopecia areata.

The chain recombines TRBV7-8 with TRBJ2-5; no definite D call. The CDR3 has 13 residues. Germline V gives CDR1 SGHVS, CDR2 FQNEAQ. The germline V and J ends were trimmed by 1 base and 5 bases, with 8 bases remaining between them. The CDR3: CASSLESEETQYF. The CDR3 bases are TGTGCCAGCAGCTTAGAATCCGAGGAGACCCAGTACTTC.

The chain joins TRBV7-2 to TRBJ2-6; TRBD1 or TRBD2 may be the D gene (5 bases each). Germline assignment: CDR1 SGHTA and CDR2 FQGNSA. The CDR3 spans 14 residues. The V end lost 6 bases, the J end lost 4 bases, and 10 bases lay between the germline ends. This chain's CDR3 is CASSTGQGANVLTF. DNA for the CDR3: TGTGCCAGCAGTACGGGGCAGGGGGCCAACGTCCTGACTTTC.

This chain connects TRBV5-1 to TRBJ1-2, with D perhaps TRBD1 (6 bases). The V end was cut by 7 bases, the J end by 2 bases, with 12 bases between. The CDR3 has 13 amino acids. CDR1 SGHRS and CDR2 YFSETQ come from the germline V gene. DNA for the CDR3: TGCGCCAGCGGGCAGGGGACAAACTATGGCTACACCTTC. It yields the protein CASGQGTNYGYTF.

V and J are TRBV15 and TRBJ2-7; D gene uncertain. The germline V gene has CDR1 LNHNV and CDR2 YYDKDF (reference sequence). The CDR3 loop spans 13 amino acids. The V end lost 1 base, the J end lost 9 bases, and 13 bases lay between the germline ends. CDR3 sequence: CATSRVVYEWQYF. The CDR3 nucleotides are TGTGCCACCAGCAGAGTGGTCTATGAGTGGCAGTACTTC.

The chain has TRBV7-3 and TRBJ2-3; D not certain. Looked up from germline, CDR1 is SGHTA and CDR2 is FQGTGA. V was pared by 5 bases and J by 6 bases, with 9 bases between. The CDR3 runs 12 residues. CDR3 in amino acids: CASSHREDTQYF. The CDR3 DNA follows: TGTGCCAGCAGCCACCGAGAGGATACGCAGTATTTT. Supplemented by reference TRBV7-3 and TRBJ2-3, the full variable domain reads GAGVSQTPSNKVTEKGKYVELRCDPISGHTALYWYRQSLGQGPEFLIYFQGTGAADDSGLPNDRFFAVRPEGSVSTLKIQRTERGDSAVYLCASSHREDTQYFGPGTRLTVL.

This clone was counted only a few times. For the CDR3, the DNA is TGTGCCATCAGTGAGTCGACCTACGAGCAGTACTTC. Protein: CAISESTYEQYF. V is TRBV10-3 and J is TRBJ2-7, with D unresolved. The CDR3 runs 12 residues. The germline gives CDR1 ENHRY, CDR2 SYGVKD. V was pared by 0 bases and J by 2 bases, with 2 bases between.

This chain joins TRBV4-1 and TRBJ1-5, with a weak D call TRBD1 (5 bases). Germline CDR1 MGHRA, CDR2 YSYEKL. The CDR3 loop spans 15 amino acids. The ends were cut back, 1 base at V and 4 bases at J, with 11 bases in the middle. The DNA for the CDR3 is TGCGCCAGCAGCCAAGTTGGGACGGGGAATCAGCCCCAGCATTTT. Encoded protein: CASSQVGTGNQPQHF.

The J gene is TRBJ1-1, the V gene TRBV25-1; 8 nucleotides agree with TRBD1. The germline CDR1 and CDR2 sequences are MGHDK and SYGVNS. This CDR3 region has 13 residues. J lost 3 bases, V lost 6 bases, and 3 bases had no gene match. CDR3 protein: CASRTGVDTEAFF. For the CDR3, the DNA is TGTGCCAGCAGGACAGGGGTGGACACTGAAGCTTTCTTT.

The CDR3 DNA sequence: TGCGCCAGCAGCTTGGGAGAGGGCGGCACTGAAGCTTTCTTT. It translates to CASSLGEGGTEAFF. The chain joins TRBV5-1 to TRBJ1-1; no firm D call. The CDR3 is 14 residues long. Trimming shortened V by 0 bases and J by 4 bases, and 10 bases separated the two germline ends. CDR1 and CDR2 from the germline V gene are SGHRS and YFSETQ. The full variable domain, in which reference TRBV5-1 and TRBJ1-1 provide the parts outside the CDR3, is KAGVTQTPRYLIKTRGQQVTLSCSPISGHRSVSWYQQTPGQGLQFLFEYFSETQRNKGNFPGRFSGRQFSNSRSEMNVSTLELGDSALYLCASSLGEGGTEAFFGQGTRLTVV.